A selection of T cell receptor beta chains follows, all from one sample in a study of blood T cell repertoires in COVID-19. Profiling relied on immunoSEQ multiplex PCR, and the TCRdb table lists in-frame clones only, not all of them. In the table there are roughly 400,000 clones, roughly 88% of which are singletons. What was sequenced was PBMCs or T cells enriched from blood (not recorded which). These receptors were taken from a woman in her late teens or twenties who had been exposed to COVID-19. Each CDR3 is given with its conserved first and last residue. D genes are given only for firm matches. A clone size is listed for some rows: how often the clone was seen (once, few, many), or a class if it is expanded.

CDR3aa: CASSVEKGWDSINEKLFF
CDR3nt: TGTGCCAGCAGCGTAGAGAAGGGGTGGGACAGCATTAATGAAAAACTGTTTTTT
v_gene: TRBV9
d_gene: TRBD1
j_gene: TRBJ1-4
abundance: once

CDR3aa: CASSSLYGQDVTSEKLFF
CDR3nt: TGCGCCAGCAGCTCCCTATATGGACAGGACGTTACTAGTGAAAAACTGTTTTTT
v_gene: TRBV5-1
d_gene: TRBD1
j_gene: TRBJ1-4
abundance: -

CDR3aa: CASSLEGQSSSPLHF
CDR3nt: TGTGCCAGCAGCTTGGAGGGACAGTCTTCTTCACCCCTCCACTTT
v_gene: TRBV5-5
d_gene: TRBD1
j_gene: TRBJ1-6
abundance: -

CDR3aa: CASSPGTGDYNEQFF
CDR3nt: TGTGCTAGCAGCCCCGGGACAGGGGACTACAATGAGCAGTTCTTC
v_gene: TRBV7-7
d_gene: TRBD1
j_gene: TRBJ2-1
abundance: -

CDR3aa: CASSNGGGETQYF
CDR3nt: TGTGCCAGCAGCAATGGGGGAGGAGAGACCCAGTACTTC
v_gene: TRBV7-3
d_gene: -
j_gene: TRBJ2-5
abundance: -

CDR3aa: CASSPQGNYGYTF
CDR3nt: TGTGCCAGCAGTCCTCAGGGGAACTATGGCTACACCTTC
v_gene: TRBV28
d_gene: -
j_gene: TRBJ1-2
abundance: -

CDR3aa: CASSLTSGSSEQFF
CDR3nt: TGCGCCAGCAGCTTGACTAGCGGGAGCAGTGAGCAGTTCTTC
v_gene: TRBV5-1
d_gene: TRBD2
j_gene: TRBJ2-1
abundance: -

CDR3aa: CASRVAGTGNSYEQYF
CDR3nt: TGTGCCAGTAGAGTCGCAGGGACAGGGAATTCCTACGAGCAGTACTTC
v_gene: TRBV19
d_gene: TRBD1
j_gene: TRBJ2-7
abundance: -

CDR3aa: CASSLETQYF
CDR3nt: TGTGCCAGCAGCCTAGAGACCCAGTACTTC
v_gene: TRBV7-9
d_gene: -
j_gene: TRBJ2-5
abundance: -

CDR3aa: CASSPGLAATYEQYF
CDR3nt: TGTGCCAGCAGCCCTGGACTAGCGGCAACCTACGAGCAGTACTTC
v_gene: TRBV7-2
d_gene: TRBD2
j_gene: TRBJ2-7
abundance: once

CDR3aa: CSIRDRASYEQYF
CDR3nt: TGCAGTATCCGGGACAGGGCCTCCTACGAGCAGTACTTC
v_gene: TRBV29-1
d_gene: TRBD1
j_gene: TRBJ2-7
abundance: -

CDR3aa: CASSSSWGPNTEAFF
CDR3nt: TGTGCCAGCAGTTCAAGTTGGGGCCCGAACACTGAAGCTTTCTTT
v_gene: TRBV11-3
d_gene: -
j_gene: TRBJ1-1
abundance: few

CDR3aa: CATSRDLAGVATDTQYF
CDR3nt: TGTGCCACCAGCAGAGACCTAGCGGGAGTCGCCACAGATACGCAGTATTTT
v_gene: TRBV15
d_gene: TRBD2
j_gene: TRBJ2-3
abundance: -

CDR3aa: CASSLRDSRTGELFF
CDR3nt: TGCGCCAGCAGCTTACGGGACAGTCGCACCGGGGAGCTGTTTTTT
v_gene: TRBV5-1
d_gene: TRBD1
j_gene: TRBJ2-2
abundance: -

CDR3aa: CASFLAPSYEQYF
CDR3nt: TGTGCCAGCTTCCTAGCTCCCTCCTACGAGCAGTACTTC
v_gene: TRBV27
d_gene: -
j_gene: TRBJ2-7
abundance: -

CDR3aa: CASSPRDRASNTGELFF
CDR3nt: TGTGCCAGCTCACCGAGGGACAGGGCATCGAACACCGGGGAGCTGTTTTTT
v_gene: TRBV18
d_gene: TRBD1
j_gene: TRBJ2-2
abundance: -